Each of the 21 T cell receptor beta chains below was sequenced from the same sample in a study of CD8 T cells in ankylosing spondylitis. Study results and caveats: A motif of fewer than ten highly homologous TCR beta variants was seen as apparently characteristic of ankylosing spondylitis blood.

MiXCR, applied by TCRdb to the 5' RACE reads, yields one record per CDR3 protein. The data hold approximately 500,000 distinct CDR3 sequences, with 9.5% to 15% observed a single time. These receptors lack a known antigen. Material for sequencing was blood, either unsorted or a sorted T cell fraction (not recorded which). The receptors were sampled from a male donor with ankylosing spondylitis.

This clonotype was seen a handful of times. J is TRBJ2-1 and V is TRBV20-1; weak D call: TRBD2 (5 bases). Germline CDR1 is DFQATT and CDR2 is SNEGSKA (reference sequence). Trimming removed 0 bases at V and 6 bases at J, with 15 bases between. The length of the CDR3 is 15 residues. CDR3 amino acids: CSARDPLAAGNEQFF. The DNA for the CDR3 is TGCAGTGCTAGAGATCCGCTAGCAGCTGGCAATGAGCAGTTCTTC.

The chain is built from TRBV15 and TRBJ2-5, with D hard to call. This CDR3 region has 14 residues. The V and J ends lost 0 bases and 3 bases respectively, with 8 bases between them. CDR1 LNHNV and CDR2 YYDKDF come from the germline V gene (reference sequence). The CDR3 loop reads CATSRDLGEETQYF. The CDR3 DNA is TGTGCCACCAGCAGAGATCTTGGGGAAGAGACCCAGTACTTC. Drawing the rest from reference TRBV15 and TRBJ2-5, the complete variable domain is DAMVIQNPRYQVTQFGKPVTLSCSQTLNHNVMYWYQQKSSQAPKLLFHYYDKDFNNEADTPDNFQSRRPNTSFCFLDIRSPGLGDTAMYLCATSRDLGEETQYFGPGTRLLVL.

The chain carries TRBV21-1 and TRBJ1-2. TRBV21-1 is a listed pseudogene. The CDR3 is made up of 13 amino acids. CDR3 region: CASSKKTRYGYTF. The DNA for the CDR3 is TGTGCCAGCAGCAAGAAGACACGCTATGGCTACACCTTC.

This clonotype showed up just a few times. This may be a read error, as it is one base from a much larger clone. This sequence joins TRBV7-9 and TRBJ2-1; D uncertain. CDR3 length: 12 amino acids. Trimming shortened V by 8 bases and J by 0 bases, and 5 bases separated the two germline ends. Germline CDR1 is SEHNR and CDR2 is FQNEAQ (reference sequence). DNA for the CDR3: TGTGCCAGCTTCAGCTCCTACAATGAGCAGTTCTTC. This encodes CASFSSYNEQFF.

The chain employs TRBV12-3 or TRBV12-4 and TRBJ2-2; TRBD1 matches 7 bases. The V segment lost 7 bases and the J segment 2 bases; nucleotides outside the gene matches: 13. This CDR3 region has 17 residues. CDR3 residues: CASTLSWDSENTGELFF. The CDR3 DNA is TGTGCCAGCACCCTATCGTGGGACAGCGAAAACACCGGGGAGCTGTTTTTT.

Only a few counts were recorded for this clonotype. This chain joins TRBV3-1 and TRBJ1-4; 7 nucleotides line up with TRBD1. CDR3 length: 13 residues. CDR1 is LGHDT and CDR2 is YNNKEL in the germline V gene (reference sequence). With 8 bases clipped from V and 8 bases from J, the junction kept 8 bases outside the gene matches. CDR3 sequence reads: CASQTGVEEKLFF. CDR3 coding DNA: TGTGCCAGCCAAACAGGGGTCGAGGAAAAACTGTTTTTT.

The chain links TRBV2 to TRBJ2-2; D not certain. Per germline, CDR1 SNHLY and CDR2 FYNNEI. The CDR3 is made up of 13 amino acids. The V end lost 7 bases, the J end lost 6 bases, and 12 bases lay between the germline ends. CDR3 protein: CASIPFSAGELFF. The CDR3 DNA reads TGTGCCAGCATCCCCTTCAGCGCCGGGGAGCTGTTTTTT.

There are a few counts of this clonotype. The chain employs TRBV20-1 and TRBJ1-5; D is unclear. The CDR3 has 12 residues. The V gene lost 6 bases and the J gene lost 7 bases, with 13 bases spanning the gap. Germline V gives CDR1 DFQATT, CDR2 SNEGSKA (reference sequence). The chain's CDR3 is CSAATIGQPQHF. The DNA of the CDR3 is TGCAGTGCCGCTACGATCGGGCAGCCCCAGCATTTT.

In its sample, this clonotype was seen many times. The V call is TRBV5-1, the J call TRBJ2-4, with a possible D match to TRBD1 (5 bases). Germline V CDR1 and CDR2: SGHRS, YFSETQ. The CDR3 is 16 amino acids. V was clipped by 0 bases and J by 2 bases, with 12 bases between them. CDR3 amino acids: CASSLDQGFSKNIQYF. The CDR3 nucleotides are TGCGCCAGCAGCTTGGATCAGGGATTCTCCAAAAACATTCAGTACTTC.

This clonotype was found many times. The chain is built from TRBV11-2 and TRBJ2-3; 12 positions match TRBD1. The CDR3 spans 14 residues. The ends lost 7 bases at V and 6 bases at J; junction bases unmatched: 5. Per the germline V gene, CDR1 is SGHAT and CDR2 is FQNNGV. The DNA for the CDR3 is TGTGCCAGCATCCCGGGACAGGGGGCGGATACGCAGTATTTT. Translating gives CASIPGQGADTQYF.

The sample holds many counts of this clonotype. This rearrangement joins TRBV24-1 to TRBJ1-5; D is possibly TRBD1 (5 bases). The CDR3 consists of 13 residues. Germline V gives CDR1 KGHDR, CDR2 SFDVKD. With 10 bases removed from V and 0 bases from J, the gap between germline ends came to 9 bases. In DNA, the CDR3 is TGTGCCACGGGACGGAATAGCAATCAGCCCCAGCATTTT. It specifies CATGRNSNQPQHF.

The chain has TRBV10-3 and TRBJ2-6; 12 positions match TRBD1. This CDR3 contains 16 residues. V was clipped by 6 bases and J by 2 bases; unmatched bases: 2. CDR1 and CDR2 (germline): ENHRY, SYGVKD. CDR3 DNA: TGTGCCATCAGGGGACAGGGGGCGACTGGGGCCAACGTCCTGACTTTC. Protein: CAIRGQGATGANVLTF.

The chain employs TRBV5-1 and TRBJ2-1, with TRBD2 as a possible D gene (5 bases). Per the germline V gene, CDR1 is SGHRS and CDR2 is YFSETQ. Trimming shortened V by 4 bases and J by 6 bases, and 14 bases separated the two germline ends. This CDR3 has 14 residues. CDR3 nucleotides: TGCGCCAGCAGCAACCGGGATACCCCCAATGAGCAGTTCTTC. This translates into CASSNRDTPNEQFF.

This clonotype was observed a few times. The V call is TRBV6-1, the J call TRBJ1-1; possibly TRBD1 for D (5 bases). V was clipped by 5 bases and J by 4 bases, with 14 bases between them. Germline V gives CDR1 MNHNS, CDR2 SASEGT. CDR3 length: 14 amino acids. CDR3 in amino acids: CASSPPGTGTEAFF. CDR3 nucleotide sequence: TGTGCCAGCAGTCCTCCCGGGACGGGCACTGAAGCTTTCTTT.

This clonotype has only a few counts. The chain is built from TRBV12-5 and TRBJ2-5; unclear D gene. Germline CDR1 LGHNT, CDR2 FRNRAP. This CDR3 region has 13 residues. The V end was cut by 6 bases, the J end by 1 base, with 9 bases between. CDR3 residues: CASGRDTQETQYF. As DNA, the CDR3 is TGTGCTAGTGGCCGCGACACCCAAGAGACCCAGTACTTC.

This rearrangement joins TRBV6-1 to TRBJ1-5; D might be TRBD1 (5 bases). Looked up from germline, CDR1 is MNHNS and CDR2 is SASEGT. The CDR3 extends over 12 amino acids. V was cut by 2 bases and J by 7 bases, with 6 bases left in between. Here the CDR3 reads CASSERDQPQHF. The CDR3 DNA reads TGTGCCAGCAGTGAAAGGGACCAGCCCCAGCATTTT.

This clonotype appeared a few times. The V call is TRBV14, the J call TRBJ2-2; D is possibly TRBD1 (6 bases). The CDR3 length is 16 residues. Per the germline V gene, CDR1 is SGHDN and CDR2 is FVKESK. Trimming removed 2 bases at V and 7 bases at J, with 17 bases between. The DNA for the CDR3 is TGTGCCAGCAGCCAATTGGGGCGGCAGGGGCTCGGGGAGCTGTTTTTT. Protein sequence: CASSQLGRQGLGELFF. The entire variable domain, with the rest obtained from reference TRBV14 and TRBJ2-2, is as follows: EAGVTQFPSHSVIEKGQTVTLRCDPISGHDNLYWYRRVMGKEIKFLLHFVKESKQDESGMPNNRFLAERTGGTYSTLKVQPAELEDSGVYFCASSQLGRQGLGELFFGEGSRLTVL.

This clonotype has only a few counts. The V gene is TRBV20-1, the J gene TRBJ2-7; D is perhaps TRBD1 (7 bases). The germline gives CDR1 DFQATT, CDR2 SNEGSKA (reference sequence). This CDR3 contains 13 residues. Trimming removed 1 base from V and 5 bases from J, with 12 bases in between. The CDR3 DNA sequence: TGCAGTGCTAGAGTCGGAGGGGGCGACGAGCAGTACTTC. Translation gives CSARVGGGDEQYF.

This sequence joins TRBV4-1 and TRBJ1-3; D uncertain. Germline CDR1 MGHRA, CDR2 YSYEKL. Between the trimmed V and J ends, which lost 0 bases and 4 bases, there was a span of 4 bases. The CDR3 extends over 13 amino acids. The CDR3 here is CASSQEDGNTIYF. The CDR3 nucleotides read TGCGCCAGCAGCCAAGAGGACGGAAACACCATATATTTT.

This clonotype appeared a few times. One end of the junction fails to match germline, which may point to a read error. The CDR3 nucleotides are TGCGCCAGCAGCTTAGTCCTCCGGGACAGACGAATCCATTTT. This translates into CASSLVLRDRRIHF. The chain is built from TRBV5-1 and TRBJ2-3; TRBD1 matches at 7 bases. Germline lookup yields CDR1 SGHRS and CDR2 YFSETQ. The CDR3 is 14 residues long.

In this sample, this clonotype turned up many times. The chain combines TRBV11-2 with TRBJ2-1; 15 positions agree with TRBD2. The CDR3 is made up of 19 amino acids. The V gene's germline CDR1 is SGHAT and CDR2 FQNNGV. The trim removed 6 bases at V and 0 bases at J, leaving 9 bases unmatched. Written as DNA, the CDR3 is TGTGCCAGCAGATCCGGACTAGCGGGAGGGCCGGGCTCCTACAATGAGCAGTTCTTC. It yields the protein CASRSGLAGGPGSYNEQFF. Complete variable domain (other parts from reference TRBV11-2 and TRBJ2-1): EAGVAQSPRYKIIEKRQSVAFWCNPISGHATLYWYQQILGQGPKLLIQFQNNGVVDDSQLPKDRFSAERLKGVDSTLKIQPAKLEDSAVYLCASRSGLAGGPGSYNEQFFGPGTRLTVL.